The rows below give T cell receptor beta chains drawn from one sample of a study of T cell responses to AZD1222 COVID-19 vaccine. Method: immunoSEQ multiplex PCR; TCRdb's copy keeps in-frame clones and lacks some. The repertoire holds about 92,000 clones, with 88% as singletons. The source was peripheral blood, collected on day 0 of MenACWY control vaccination. The receptors originated from an adult in good health. CDR3s include the opening cysteine and the closing phenylalanine or tryptophan. The D gene is left open where the match is weak. For some rows the clone size is stated as once, few or many, or as a class when expanded; others skip it.

v_call	d_call	clone_size	j_call	cdr3_aa	cdr3_nt
TRBV27	-	-	TRBJ1-5	CASSLSPDQPQHF	TGTGCCAGCAGTTTGTCGCCCGATCAGCCCCAGCATTTT
TRBV4-2	-	-	TRBJ1-4	CASGGRLTNEKLFF	TGTGCCAGCGGAGGCAGGTTAACTAATGAAAAACTGTTTTTT
TRBV19	TRBD2	-	TRBJ2-7	CASSANLAADEQYF	TGTGCCAGTAGTGCGAACCTAGCGGCGGACGAGCAGTACTTC
TRBV19	-	many	TRBJ2-3	CASSIDHSTDTQYF	TGTGCCAGTAGTATAGATCATAGCACAGATACGCAGTATTTT
TRBV7-2	-	-	TRBJ1-5	CASSLEQGNQPQHF	TGTGCCAGCAGCTTAGAACAGGGTAATCAGCCCCAGCATTTT
TRBV30	-	-	TRBJ2-1	CAWSVQQPNEQFF	TGTGCCTGGAGTGTTCAGCAGCCCAATGAGCAGTTCTTC
TRBV28	-	once	TRBJ2-5	CASSLPSRETQYF	TGTGCCAGCAGTTTGCCTAGCCGAGAGACCCAGTACTTC
TRBV2	-	-	TRBJ1-4	CASSEAPPGTNEKLFF	TGTGCCAGCAGTGAAGCGCCCCCAGGGACCAATGAAAAACTGTTTTTT
TRBV5-6	TRBD1	-	TRBJ1-3	CASSRDREPSPGNTIYF	TGTGCCAGCAGCAGAGACAGGGAGCCAAGCCCTGGAAACACCATATATTTT
TRBV7-6	-	-	TRBJ2-2	CASSLDSYAGTGELFF	TGTGCCAGCAGCTTAGACTCTTATGCGGGAACCGGGGAGCTGTTTTTT
TRBV7-9	TRBD1	-	TRBJ2-1	CASRGDRNNEQFF	TGTGCCAGCAGGGGGGACAGGAACAATGAGCAGTTCTTC
TRBV2	-	-	TRBJ1-2	CASSEPTGSYGYTF	TGTGCCAGCAGTGAGCCGACAGGAAGCTATGGCTACACCTTC
TRBV19	-	-	TRBJ2-2	CASSTALEYTGELFF	TGTGCCAGTAGTACGGCTCTAGAATACACCGGGGAGCTGTTTTTT
TRBV9	TRBD1	-	TRBJ2-3	CASSPGQGARDTQYF	TGTGCCAGCAGTCCAGGACAGGGGGCAAGAGATACGCAGTATTTT
TRBV12-5	-	-	TRBJ2-5	CASGRDAQETQYF	TGTGCTAGTGGTCGGGACGCCCAAGAGACCCAGTACTTC
TRBV6-1	TRBD1	-	TRBJ1-3	CASSEIVRRGGTGSTIYF	TGTGCCAGCAGTGAAATTGTCAGAAGAGGGGGCACGGGAAGCACCATATATTTT
TRBV5-1	-	once	TRBJ2-7	CASSFFLDRLSYEQYF	TGCGCCAGCAGCTTTTTTCTCGACAGACTCTCCTACGAGCAGTACTTC
TRBV7-2	TRBD1	-	TRBJ1-5	CASSLSIGGPYWQPQHF	TGTGCCAGCAGCCTGAGTATAGGGGGCCCTTACTGGCAGCCCCAGCATTTT
TRBV19	-	-	TRBJ1-1	CASSIEGRNTEAFF	TGTGCCAGTAGTATAGAGGGGAGAAACACTGAAGCTTTCTTT
TRBV28	-	-	TRBJ2-5	CASSLSGRPETQYF	TGTGCCAGCAGTTTATCGGGAAGGCCAGAGACCCAGTACTTC
TRBV4-3	-	-	TRBJ1-1	CASSQAGNTEAFF	TGCGCCAGCAGCCAAGCAGGAAACACTGAAGCTTTCTTT
TRBV6-5	TRBD1	-	TRBJ2-1	CASTPARDRYNEQFF	TGTGCCAGCACTCCGGCTCGGGACAGGTACAATGAGCAGTTCTTC
TRBV30	-	-	TRBJ1-2	CAWTRDSRNYGYTF	TGTGCCTGGACCCGGGACTCCCGTAACTATGGCTACACCTTC
TRBV2	TRBD1	-	TRBJ2-5	CASTDRGKTQYF	TGTGCCAGCACCGACAGGGGGAAGACCCAGTACTTC
TRBV12-5	-	few	TRBJ2-3	CASGSEDTQYF	TGTGCTAGTGGTTCTGAAGATACGCAGTATTTT
TRBV5-1	-	-	TRBJ1-1	CASSLGLMNTEAFF	TGCGCCAGCAGCTTGGGACTTATGAACACTGAAGCTTTCTTT
TRBV7-9	-	-	TRBJ1-4	CASSLEGDTSDEKLFF	TGTGCCAGCAGCTTAGAAGGGGACACTTCGGATGAAAAACTGTTTTTT
TRBV28	-	-	TRBJ1-1	CASSLGLNTEAFF	TGTGCCAGCAGTTTAGGCCTGAACACTGAAGCTTTCTTT
TRBV29-1	TRBD1	-	TRBJ2-7	CSVRPTGGGYEQYF	TGCAGCGTTCGACCGACAGGGGGCGGATACGAGCAGTACTTC
TRBV14	-	-	TRBJ2-1	CASSHWDQPRNNEQFF	TGTGCCAGCAGCCATTGGGACCAACCTCGTAATAATGAGCAGTTCTTC
TRBV3-1/TRBV3-2	-	-	TRBJ2-5	CASSHRGARETQYF	TGTGCCAGCAGCCACCGGGGGGCCCGGGAGACCCAGTACTTC
TRBV19	-	-	TRBJ1-5	CASSFASNSNQPQHF	TGTGCCAGTAGCTTCGCATCTAATAGCAATCAGCCCCAGCATTTT
TRBV7-2	TRBD2	-	TRBJ2-5	CASSLASGKGQETQYF	TGTGCCAGCAGCTTAGCTAGCGGGAAAGGCCAAGAGACCCAGTACTTC
TRBV7-2	-	once	TRBJ2-4	CASSLGLYKNIQYF	TGTGCCAGCAGCTTAGGGCTGTACAAAAACATTCAGTACTTC
TRBV2	-	-	TRBJ2-2	CASRGTGELFF	TGTGCCAGCAGGGGGACCGGGGAGCTGTTTTTT
TRBV19	TRBD1	-	TRBJ1-5	CASSVEGAGQPQHF	TGTGCCAGTAGTGTCGAGGGGGCAGGTCAGCCCCAGCATTTT
TRBV2	-	-	TRBJ2-1	CASSFQGFSYNEQFF	TGTGCCAGTTCCTTCCAGGGGTTCTCCTACAATGAGCAGTTCTTC
TRBV19	TRBD1	-	TRBJ2-7	CASSARDSHYEQYF	TGTGCCAGTAGTGCCCGGGACAGCCACTACGAGCAGTACTTC
TRBV6-4	TRBD1	-	TRBJ1-4	CASAGGLLEKLFF	TGTGCCAGTGCAGGGGGCCTTCTTGAAAAACTGTTTTTT
TRBV7-2	-	-	TRBJ1-1	CASSFSVRAWCTEAFF	TGTGCCAGCAGCTTTAGTGTTCGGGCGTGGTGCACTGAAGCTTTCTTT
TRBV7-8	-	-	TRBJ2-7	CASSPLTDGSYEQYF	TGTGCCAGCAGCCCTTTAACGGACGGGAGCTACGAGCAGTACTTC
TRBV2	-	few	TRBJ2-7	CASSGQSYEQYF	TGTGCCAGCAGTGGACAGTCCTACGAGCAGTACTTC
TRBV29-1	-	-	TRBJ1-1	CSVEVAAEAFF	TGCAGCGTTGAGGTGGCGGCTGAAGCTTTCTTT
TRBV6-2/TRBV6-3	-	-	TRBJ1-3	CASSLSYSGNTIYF	TGTGCCAGCAGCTTGAGTTACTCTGGAAACACCATATATTTT
TRBV27	TRBD1	-	TRBJ1-3	CASRTGAGTIYF	TGTGCCAGCAGAACAGGGGCGGGCACCATATATTTT
TRBV4-3	TRBD2	-	TRBJ2-2	CASSPTAGAGNTGELFF	TGCGCCAGCAGCCCCACCGCGGGAGCGGGGAACACCGGGGAGCTGTTTTTT
TRBV18	-	-	TRBJ1-2	CASSPADVRNYGYTF	TGTGCCAGCTCACCGGCGGACGTAAGAAACTATGGCTACACCTTC
TRBV6-2/TRBV6-3	TRBD2	-	TRBJ2-3	CASSSGTSGASTDTQYF	TGTGCCAGCAGTTCAGGGACTAGCGGGGCTAGCACAGATACGCAGTATTTT
TRBV5-8	-	-	TRBJ2-7	CASSLGQRSYEQYF	TGTGCCAGCAGCTTGGGACAGCGATCCTACGAGCAGTACTTC
TRBV24-1	-	-	TRBJ1-5	CATSDSGAGQPQHF	TGTGCCACCAGTGACTCAGGGGCAGGACAGCCCCAGCATTTT
TRBV6-4	-	-	TRBJ2-3	CASRIGHASTDTQYF	TGTGCCAGCAGAATCGGACACGCTAGCACAGATACGCAGTATTTT
TRBV4-3	-	once	TRBJ2-2	CASSQDYRAQAGELFF	TGCGCCAGCAGCCAAGACTATCGGGCTCAGGCCGGGGAGCTGTTTTTT
TRBV6-1	TRBD1	-	TRBJ1-6	CASSEVAGGSSPLHF	TGTGCCAGCAGTGAAGTGGCAGGGGGCAGTTCACCCCTCCACTTT